The 6 T cell receptor beta chains presented below share a single source sample, sequenced in a study of shared clonotypes between healthy human individuals. Measured with immunoSEQ multiplex PCR; TCRdb has only the in-frame clones, and not every one. Among some 1.5 million clones listed, roughly 97% were seen once. Sequencing was carried out using naive CD4+ T cells sorted from blood. Subset defined: CD45RA+ positively selected. All receptors derive from a man aged 30 to 39 in good health.

DNA of the CDR3: TGTGCCAGCAGTATACGGGAGGGCAATCAGCCCCAGCATTTT. The encoded protein is CASSIREGNQPQHF. The genes are TRBV6-6 and TRBJ1-5; no reliable D call. CDR1 is MNHNY and CDR2 is SVGAGI in the germline V gene (reference sequence). CDR3 length: 14 residues. V was shortened by 5 bases and J by 2 bases, with 10 bases between the two germline ends.

The chain is built from TRBV6-5 and TRBJ2-7; TRBD2 matches at 8 bases. The CDR3 totals 16 residues. J lost 2 bases, V lost 4 bases, and 10 bases had no gene match. Germline CDR1 MNHEY, CDR2 SVGAGI. The CDR3 spells CASSWDSGTLAYEQYF. CDR3 in DNA: TGTGCCAGCAGTTGGGATAGCGGGACCTTGGCCTACGAGCAGTACTTC.

The V gene is TRBV28, the J gene TRBJ1-5; TRBD1 is a possible D gene (5 bases). CDR1 is MDHEN, CDR2 SYDVKM, per germline. The CDR3 loop spans 16 amino acids. V was cut by 7 bases and J by 9 bases, with 25 bases left in between. CDR3 sequence (DNA): TGTGCCAGCACCCAGGGAATGATTATCAGTGAAATGCCCCAGCATTTT. This encodes CASTQGMIISEMPQHF.

This chain links TRBV2 with TRBJ2-5; D tentatively fits TRBD1 or TRBD2 (6 bases each). Trimming cost V 4 bases and J 4 bases, with 10 bases left between them. The germline gives CDR1 SNHLY, CDR2 FYNNEI. The CDR3 spans 13 residues. The CDR3 loop reads CASSAEGGETQYF. The CDR3 DNA reads as TGTGCCAGCAGTGCGGAGGGGGGAGAGACCCAGTACTTC.

The gene calls are TRBV2 and TRBJ2-7; no clear D. Germline V gives CDR1 SNHLY, CDR2 FYNNEI. The CDR3 has 10 residues. V lost 3 bases, J lost 5 bases, and 2 bases lay in between. The CDR3, as DNA: TGTGCCAGCAGTGATAACGAGCAGTACTTC. This translates into CASSDNEQYF.

The chain links TRBV6-6 to TRBJ2-5; TRBD2 matches at 7 bases. V gave up 5 bases and J gave up 4 bases; unmatched junction bases: 10. The CDR3 length is 15 residues. Germline assignment: CDR1 MNHNY and CDR2 SVGAGI (reference sequence). The DNA for the CDR3 is TGTGCCAGCAGTGCCTCTTTGGGCGGGAGAGAGACCCAGTACTTC. As protein: CASSASLGGRETQYF.